This T cell receptor beta chain was sequenced during a study of siplizumab effects on memory and regulatory T cells (dated 2019 in TCRdb). Describing the broader study: The study looked at the effect of siplizumab, an anti-CD2 antibody, on alloreactive T-cell subsets in allogeneic mixed lymphocyte reactions made from human PBMCs. Overall results and qualifications from the work: Compared with memory T cells, unstimulated naive T cells appeared more diverse, and naive cells seemed to make a substantial contribution to the alloresponse. The cumulative frequency of alloreactive sequences traceable to unstimulated CD4+ memory T cells was significantly reduced by siplizumab. Among mappable alloreactive CD4+ clones, an average Treg-derived fraction of roughly 69% was observed with siplizumab, compared with 25% to 30% in control reactions. Because sequences at frequencies below about 10^-5 were poorly captured, only a minor fraction of alloreactive clones could be mapped back to unstimulated subsets. For roughly 75-97% of proliferating CD4+ or CD8+ clones, no naive or memory phenotype could be assigned. The suppressive function of proliferating Tregs from siplizumab cultures was not functionally confirmed.

For this clone: Its binding antigen is unknown. Per-base qualities were not stored, and no clone one base away is much larger.

TCRbeta CDR3 sequencing was performed on sorted unstimulated T cells and on proliferating T cells recovered from mixed lymphocyte reactions. Fresh whole blood from about eleven HLA-typed healthy donors served as the source for isolating PBMCs. To map where alloreactive clones came from, unstimulated CD4+ non-regulatory T cells were FACS-sorted. The library was generated by the immunoSEQ multiplex PCR assay. Around 100,000 TCR templates per sample were assayed by the deep sequencing platform. Genomic DNA extracted from sorted T cells was used for TCRbeta CDR3 sequencing. The authors processed their data as follows. The R programming language was used for the clonal analysis of the TCRbeta CDR3 data. Unstimulated samples were compared with post-reaction CFSE-low samples to define alloreactive CD4+ and CD8+ clones. Regulatory or non-regulatory origin was assigned to alloreactive CD4+ clones by matching of sequences to sorted unstimulated Treg and non-Treg repertoires. TCRdb obtained this table from immuneACCESS and retained in-frame rearrangements with V and J assigned. These tables miss some clones; where compared with another copy, unresolved V genes account for less than half of the shortfall, and the remainder is unexplained. From that table come the V and J calls and clone size; the DNA was used to work out D and trimming. For this sample the table gives some 97,000 clones, of which around 93% were detected only once. The top ten constitute approximately 1.3% of the sample.

Sequencing was performed on non-Treg CD4+ T cells sorted from blood. In the paper's terms, the cell subset or site label means: FACS-sorted unstimulated CD4+ non-regulatory T cells. The TCR was taken from a human donor in good health.

The CDR3 protein is CASSFTGTGTDTQYF. The nucleotides read TGTGCCAGCAGTTTTACCGGGACAGGCACAGATACGCAGTATTTT. The chain joins TRBV7-3 to TRBJ2-3; 7 bases in between match TRBD1. CDR1 and CDR2 are read off the germline V gene as SGHTA and FQGTGA. The germline V and J ends show losses of 6 bases and 1 base respectively, and no gene match explains 7 bases of the junction. The CDR3 runs 15 amino acids, cysteine and phenylalanine included. Solely the CDR3 DNA is kept, with 45 bases framed from the first base.